This TCR beta chain was recorded in a study of PD-1 blockade in classical Hodgkin lymphoma. The germline gives CDR1 LGHNA, CDR2 YSLEER. The CDR3 loop spans 14 amino acids. The V gene lost 1 base and the J gene lost 4 bases, with 10 bases spanning the gap. Each patient's relapse followed autologous stem cell transplantation, and brentuximab vedotin exposure varied. Profiling relied on immunoSEQ multiplex PCR, and the TCRdb table lists in-frame clones only, not all of them. Among 100,000 or so clones listed, around 89% were seen once. The J gene is TRBJ2-5, the V gene TRBV4-3; D is perhaps TRBD2 (7 bases). Sequencing used peripheral blood mononuclear cells (PBMCs), obtained before the second cycle of nivolumab. The sequence derives from a human donor with classical Hodgkin lymphoma. Here the CDR3 reads CASSQGGGAETQYF. The CDR3 coding sequence is TGCGCCAGCAGCCAAGGGGGGGGCGCAGAGACCCAGTACTTC.